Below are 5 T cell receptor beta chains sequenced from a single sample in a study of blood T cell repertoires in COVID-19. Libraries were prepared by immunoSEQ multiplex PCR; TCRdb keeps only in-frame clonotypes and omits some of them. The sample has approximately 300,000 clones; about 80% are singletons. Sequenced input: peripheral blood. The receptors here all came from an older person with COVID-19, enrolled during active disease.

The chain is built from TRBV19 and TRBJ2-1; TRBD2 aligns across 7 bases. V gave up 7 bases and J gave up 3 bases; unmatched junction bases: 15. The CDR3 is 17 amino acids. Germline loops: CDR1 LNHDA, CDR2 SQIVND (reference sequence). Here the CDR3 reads CASTPPRGGRSYNEQFF. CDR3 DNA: TGTGCCAGTACCCCCCCAAGGGGCGGGAGAAGCTACAATGAGCAGTTCTTC.

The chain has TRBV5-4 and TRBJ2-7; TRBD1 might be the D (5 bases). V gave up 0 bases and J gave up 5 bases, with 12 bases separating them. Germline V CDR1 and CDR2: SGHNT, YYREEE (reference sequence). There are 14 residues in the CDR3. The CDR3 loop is CASSLGQGRNEQYF. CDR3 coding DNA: TGTGCCAGCAGCTTGGGGCAGGGAAGGAACGAGCAGTACTTC.

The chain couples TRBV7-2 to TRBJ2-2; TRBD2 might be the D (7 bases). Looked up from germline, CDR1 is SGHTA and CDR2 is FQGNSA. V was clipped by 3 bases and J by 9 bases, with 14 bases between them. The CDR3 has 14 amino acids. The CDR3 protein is CASSLEGGGRELFF. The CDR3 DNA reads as TGTGCCAGCAGCTTGGAAGGCGGGGGCCGGGAGCTGTTTTTT.

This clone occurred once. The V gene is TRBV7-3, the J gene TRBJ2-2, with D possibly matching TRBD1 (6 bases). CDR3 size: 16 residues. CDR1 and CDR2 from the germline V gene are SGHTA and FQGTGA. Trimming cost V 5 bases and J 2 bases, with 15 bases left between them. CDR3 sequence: CASSMGTSLNTGELFF. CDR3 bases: TGTGCCAGCAGCATGGGGACATCGTTAAACACCGGGGAGCTGTTTTTT.

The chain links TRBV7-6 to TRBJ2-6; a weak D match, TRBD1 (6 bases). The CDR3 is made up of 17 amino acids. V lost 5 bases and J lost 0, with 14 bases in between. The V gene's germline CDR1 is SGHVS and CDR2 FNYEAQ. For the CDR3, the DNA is TGTGCCAGCAGCCTAGGACAGATTAGCTCTGGGGCCAACGTCCTGACTTTC. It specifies CASSLGQISSGANVLTF.